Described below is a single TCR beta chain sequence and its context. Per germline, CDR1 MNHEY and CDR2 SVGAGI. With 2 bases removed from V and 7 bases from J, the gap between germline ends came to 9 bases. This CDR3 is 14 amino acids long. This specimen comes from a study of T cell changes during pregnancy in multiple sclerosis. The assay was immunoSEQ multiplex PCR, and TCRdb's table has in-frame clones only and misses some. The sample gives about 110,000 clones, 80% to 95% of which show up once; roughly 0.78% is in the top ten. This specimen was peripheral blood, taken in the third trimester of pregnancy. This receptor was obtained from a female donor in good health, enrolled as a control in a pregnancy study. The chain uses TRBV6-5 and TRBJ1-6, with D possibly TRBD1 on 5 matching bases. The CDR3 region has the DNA TGTGCCAGCAGTTACCCTGGGGCAAATTCACCCCTCCACTTT. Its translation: CASSYPGANSPLHF.